A selection of T cell receptor beta chains follows, all from one sample in a study of blood T cell repertoires in COVID-19. Assay: immunoSEQ multiplex PCR; the TCRdb copy retains only in-frame clones and omits some. The table shows about 280,000 clones, with approximately 91% occurring only once. Sequencing was done on a sample of peripheral blood. The receptors originated from a man in his forties or fifties with acute or convalescent COVID-19. Both conserved end residues are part of each CDR3. Fields, in order: V gene, J gene, D gene, clone size, CDR3 DNA, CDR3 protein. D genes are given only for firm matches. Clone size is stated in some rows and not others, as once, few, many or a class when expanded.

v_call: TRBV5-1
j_call: TRBJ1-4
d_call: TRBD1
clone_size: -
cdr3_nt: TGCGCCAGCAGCTTACAAGGACAGGGCGCTAATGAAAAACTGTTTTTT
cdr3_aa: CASSLQGQGANEKLFF

v_call: TRBV25-1
j_call: TRBJ1-1
d_call: -
clone_size: -
cdr3_nt: TGTGCCAGCAGTCAACAGACAAACACTGAAGCTTTCTTT
cdr3_aa: CASSQQTNTEAFF

v_call: TRBV4-2
j_call: TRBJ1-4
d_call: -
clone_size: -
cdr3_nt: TGTGCCAGCACCCATACAGTTGAGTCTGCAACTAATGAAAAACTGTTTTTT
cdr3_aa: CASTHTVESATNEKLFF

v_call: TRBV5-1
j_call: TRBJ1-3
d_call: -
clone_size: -
cdr3_nt: TGCGCCAGCAGCTTGGGTAACATTGGAAACACCATATATTTT
cdr3_aa: CASSLGNIGNTIYF

v_call: TRBV7-2
j_call: TRBJ2-7
d_call: TRBD2
clone_size: -
cdr3_nt: TGTGCCAGCAGCTTAGAAAGCGGGGGGGCCTACGAGCAGTACTTC
cdr3_aa: CASSLESGGAYEQYF

v_call: TRBV29-1
j_call: TRBJ2-7
d_call: TRBD1
clone_size: once
cdr3_nt: TGCAGCGCTTTGGGACAGACGAGCTCCTACGAGCAGTACTTC
cdr3_aa: CSALGQTSSYEQYF

v_call: TRBV7-3
j_call: TRBJ2-7
d_call: TRBD2
clone_size: -
cdr3_nt: TGTGCCAGCAGCGAGTCTAGCGGATCCTACGAGCAGTACTTC
cdr3_aa: CASSESSGSYEQYF

v_call: TRBV9
j_call: TRBJ2-5
d_call: TRBD2
clone_size: -
cdr3_nt: TGTGCCAGCAGCCTTCTAGCGGGGGGGCGGGAGACCCAGTACTTC
cdr3_aa: CASSLLAGGRETQYF

v_call: TRBV6-5
j_call: TRBJ2-1
d_call: -
clone_size: -
cdr3_nt: TGTGCCAGCCTAAGGAGCAGCTACAATGAGCAGTTCTTC
cdr3_aa: CASLRSSYNEQFF

v_call: TRBV6-5
j_call: TRBJ2-6
d_call: TRBD1
clone_size: -
cdr3_nt: TGTGCCAGCAGGAGACAGGGCTCTGGGGCCAACGTCCTGACTTTC
cdr3_aa: CASRRQGSGANVLTF

v_call: TRBV15
j_call: TRBJ1-5
d_call: -
clone_size: -
cdr3_nt: TGTGCCACCAGCAGAGCCCGGAGCAATCAGCCCCAGCATTTT
cdr3_aa: CATSRARSNQPQHF

v_call: TRBV3-1/TRBV3-2
j_call: TRBJ2-3
d_call: TRBD2
clone_size: -
cdr3_nt: TGTGCCAGCAGCCAACTACTAGCGGGTGGGGGAGATACGCAGTATTTT
cdr3_aa: CASSQLLAGGGDTQYF

v_call: TRBV5-1
j_call: TRBJ2-3
d_call: TRBD2
clone_size: -
cdr3_nt: TGCGCCAGCAGCCCGCGGAGCGGGGGCCCCACAGATACGCAGTATTTT
cdr3_aa: CASSPRSGGPTDTQYF

v_call: TRBV7-9
j_call: TRBJ1-1
d_call: TRBD1
clone_size: -
cdr3_nt: TGTGCCAGCACCTCGACAGGGGTCACTGAAGCTTTCTTT
cdr3_aa: CASTSTGVTEAFF

v_call: TRBV3-1/TRBV3-2
j_call: TRBJ1-1
d_call: TRBD1
clone_size: -
cdr3_nt: TGTGCCAGCAGCCTAGGACAGGGCGGCACTGAAGCTTTCTTT
cdr3_aa: CASSLGQGGTEAFF

v_call: TRBV9
j_call: TRBJ2-7
d_call: TRBD1
clone_size: -
cdr3_nt: TGTGCCAGCAGCGCCGGGGGCGGGACAGGCCTTTACGAGCAGTACTTC
cdr3_aa: CASSAGGGTGLYEQYF

v_call: TRBV6-5
j_call: TRBJ1-6
d_call: -
clone_size: -
cdr3_nt: TGTGCCAGCAGGGAGTTTACAGGGCGTAATTCACCCCTCCACTTT
cdr3_aa: CASREFTGRNSPLHF